These 3 T cell receptor beta chains came from one sample sequenced in a study of cytotoxic CD8 clonotypes in ibrutinib-treated CLL. The table came from immunoSEQ multiplex PCR; TCRdb's copy has only in-frame clones and leaves some out. The data contain 150,000 to 200,000 clones, more than 70% of them singletons. The sample consisted of PBMCs, taken at disease progression, from a patient treated with ibrutinib. The receptors were gathered from a human donor with chronic lymphocytic leukemia.

The chain carries TRBV7-3 and TRBJ2-1; D gene uncertain. V lost 0 bases and J lost 0, with 9 bases in between. This CDR3 is 16 amino acids long. Germline CDR1 SGHTA, CDR2 FQGTGA. The CDR3 here is CASSLTSPSSYNEQFF. DNA for the CDR3: TGTGCCAGCAGCTTAACGTCACCATCCTCCTACAATGAGCAGTTCTTC.

This chain joins TRBV27 and TRBJ1-2; no definite D call. The CDR3 has 13 residues. Germline-derived CDR1 and CDR2 are MNHEY and SMNVEV (reference sequence). Trimming removed 3 bases from V and 8 bases from J, with 13 bases in between. DNA for the CDR3: TGTGCCAGCAGTTTTTCCCCGGTGGGCGGCTACACCTTC. Translated, it gives CASSFSPVGGYTF.

CDR3 sequence reads: CASSLDLGADEQYF. The DNA of the CDR3 is TGTGCCAGCAGCTTAGATTTGGGGGCGGACGAGCAGTACTTC. V is TRBV11-2 and J is TRBJ2-7, with D perhaps TRBD1 (6 bases). Germline V lookup: CDR1 SGHAT, CDR2 FQNNGV. The V gene lost 0 bases and the J gene lost 5 bases, with 11 bases spanning the gap. The CDR3 spans 14 residues.